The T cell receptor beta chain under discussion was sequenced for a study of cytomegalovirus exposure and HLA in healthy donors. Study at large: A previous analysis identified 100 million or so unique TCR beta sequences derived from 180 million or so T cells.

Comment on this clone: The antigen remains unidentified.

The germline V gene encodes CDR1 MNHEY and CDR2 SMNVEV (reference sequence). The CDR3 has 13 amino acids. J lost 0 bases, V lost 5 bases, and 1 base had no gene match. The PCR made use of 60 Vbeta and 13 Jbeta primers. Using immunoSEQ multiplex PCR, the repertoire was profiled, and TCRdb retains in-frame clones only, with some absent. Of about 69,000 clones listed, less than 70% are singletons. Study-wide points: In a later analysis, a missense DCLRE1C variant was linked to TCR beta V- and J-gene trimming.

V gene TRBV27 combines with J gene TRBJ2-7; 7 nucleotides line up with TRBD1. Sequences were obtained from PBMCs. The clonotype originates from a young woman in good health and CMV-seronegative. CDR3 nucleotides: TGTGCCAGCAGTCGACAGGGCTCCTACGAGCAGTACTTC. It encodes CASSRQGSYEQYF.